This record covers a single T cell receptor (beta chain). Its antigen specificity is not known. Base qualities are missing; no much larger clone stands one base away. The sample comes from a study of Ad26.COV2.S vaccination and SARS-CoV-2 variants (dated by TCRdb to the early 2020s). About the study as a whole: Vaccine-arm donors were drawn from COV1001, a multicentre, randomized, double-blind, placebo-controlled phase I-IIa trial of Ad26.COV2.S in healthy adults. Ad26.COV2.S was administered intramuscularly at 5 x 10^10 or 1 x 10^11 viral particles, either as a single shot or as two shots given 56 days apart. Sequencing of the TCRbeta repertoire served to evaluate the specificity and breadth of SARS-CoV-2-reactive T cell receptors following Ad26.COV2.S vaccination. A total of approximately 30 samples were included in the TCR-sequenced set, comprising approximately 20 Ad26.COV2.S vaccine recipients, 5 placebo recipients and 8 SARS-CoV-2 convalescent individuals. Participants in the trial were split at random into five groups of five each, receiving low-dose or high-dose Ad26.COV2.S once or twice, or else placebo on both occasions. Blinding of investigators to trial group allocation was maintained during experiments and outcome assessment. General findings and caveats noted by the study authors: The authors noted that the TCR breadth and depth analyses may have underestimated total T cell responses. The study was not powered to compare responses between vaccine doses or regimens. After vaccination, substantial breadth of spike-specific CD8+ and CD4+ T cell responses was reported. Vaccine and placebo recipients had comparable non-spike TCR breadth, which fits with the vaccine containing only spike. Compared with placebo recipients, Ad26.COV2.S recipients showed higher spike-specific TCR breadth (P = 0.0014).

Interpreted using the paper, the treatment or condition label stands for: some 19 received Ad26.COV2.S at low or high dose, single or two shots; five or six received placebo; per-sample allocation not given. For vaccine and placebo recipients, the sequenced repertoires came from samples collected on day 63 after the first injection. Between 29 July and 7 August 2020, Cohort 1b enrolled approximately 26 adults aged 18-55 years at one site in Boston, USA. Ad26.COV2.S consisted of a replication-incompetent adenovirus type 26 vector by which a prefusion-stabilized SARS-CoV-2 spike protein from the original Wuhan strain was expressed. TCRbeta CDR3 regions were sequenced with the immunoSEQ Assay. After extraction, genomic DNA underwent amplification by bias-controlled multiplex PCR, followed by high-throughput sequencing. The study's processing was this. To quantify the absolute abundance of each unique TCRbeta CDR3 region, sequences were collapsed and filtered. T cell fraction was estimated by normalizing TCRbeta template counts to usable DNA, with usable DNA measured through amplification of reference genes found in all nucleated cells. Repertoire TCRs were annotated as SARS-CoV-2-specific by exact matching of V gene, CDR3 amino acid sequence and J gene to a known reactive TCR set. The reference SARS-CoV-2 TCR set was derived from MIRA and filtered for enrichment in COVID-19-positive ImmuneCODE repertoires, a step that removed public or cross-reactive TCRs. Using the MIRA antigens, annotated TCRs were further analysed by specific ORF or by position within an ORF. Depth was the summed frequency of annotated unique rearrangements, while breadth was defined as annotated unique rearrangements over total unique productive rearrangements. Two-sided Wilcoxon rank-sum tests were applied when comparing TCR breadth between groups. TCRdb limited this immuneACCESS table to in-frame rearrangements with V and J called. A share of clones is missing; checked studies link under half to unresolved V genes, and the rest is unexplained. The V and J calls and clone size come from that table; D and trimming were worked out from the DNA. The sample table records about 350,000 clones; more than 75% of these occur just once. Together, the top ten hold roughly 3.2% of the sample.

Including the terminal cysteine and phenylalanine, the CDR3 comprises 12 residues. The kept DNA is CDR3 alone, 36 bases in frame from the first base. V is shortened by 3 bases, J by 5 bases, and the region joining them spans 8 bases. Via the germline V gene (reference sequence), CDR1 is LNHNV and CDR2 YYDKDF. The chain is made from TRBV15 and TRBJ2-7; too little of a D gene remains to name it. The TCR sequence derives from a person between 18 and 60 years old who received the Ad26.COV2.S COVID-19 vaccine or a placebo. The sample was peripheral blood, taken in a trial of Ad26.COV2.S vaccine versus placebo. The CDR3 region has the sequence CATSSPSHEQYF. The DNA sequence is as follows: TGTGCCACCAGCAGTCCATCCCACGAGCAGTACTTC.